One and the same sample provided the 19 T cell receptor beta chains below, sequenced in a study of blood T cells in healthy people across ages. The use of a sample-barcoded 5' primer and a J-beta primer mix characterized a second PCR of 7 to 11 cycles. One entry per CDR3 protein, called by TCRdb with MiXCR from the 5' RACE reads. The table includes around 1,000,000 distinct CDR3 sequences, roughly two fifths detected once. The sample taken for sequencing was blood. Receptor source: a man aged 18 to 29 in good health.

The V and J genes are TRBV27 and TRBJ1-4, with 8 bases that match TRBD1. CDR1 and CDR2 (germline): MNHEY, SMNVEV (reference sequence). The CDR3 totals 17 residues. After removal of 8 bases from V and 2 bases from J, the junction contained 13 bases not matched to a gene. CDR3 in amino acids: CASSRTGFFSTNEKLFF. In DNA form, the CDR3 reads TGTGCCAGCTCTAGGACAGGGTTTTTTTCGACTAATGAAAAACTGTTTTTT.

The DNA for the CDR3 is TGTGCCAGCAGTCCCTCAGGGGTTATGAACACTGAAGCTTTCTTT. This codes for CASSPSGVMNTEAFF. The rearrangement joins TRBV12-3 or TRBV12-4 to TRBJ1-1; weak D call: TRBD1 (6 bases). The CDR3 length is 15 residues. Trimming pared 5 bases from V and 0 bases from J, leaving 13 bases between.

This clonotype occurred a few times. The CDR3 sequence is CASSLAGTRPYEQYF. The CDR3 coding sequence is TGTGCCAGCAGCTTAGCCGGGACAAGACCCTACGAGCAGTACTTC. The chain recombines TRBV7-9 with TRBJ2-7, with D perhaps matching TRBD1 (6 bases). V was trimmed by 0 bases and J by 2 bases, leaving 11 bases between them. The CDR3 covers 15 residues. In germline, CDR1 is SEHNR, CDR2 FQNEAQ (reference sequence).

The chain is built from TRBV24-1 and TRBJ1-2; no reliable D call. The CDR3 is 13 residues long. Germline CDR1 reads KGHDR; CDR2 reads SFDVKD. The V and J ends lost 6 bases and 2 bases respectively, with 9 bases between them. The CDR3 protein is CATSPDENYGYTF. The CDR3 DNA follows: TGTGCCACCAGTCCCGACGAGAACTATGGCTACACCTTC.

A note on this clonotype: At one end, the junction sequence differs from germline, possibly due to a read error. This chain links TRBV20-1 with TRBJ2-1, with 9 nucleotides matching TRBD1. There are 15 residues in the CDR3. Germline V gives CDR1 DFQATT, CDR2 SNEGSKA (reference sequence). As DNA, the CDR3 is TGCAGTACTAGAGATCCCGGGACAGGGAGCAATGAGCAGTTCTTC. This encodes CSTRDPGTGSNEQFF.

This clonotype has more than one count but fewer than ten. The chain carries TRBV4-1 and TRBJ1-6; the D is unclear. Per germline, CDR1 MGHRA and CDR2 YSYEKL. The V end was cut by 7 bases, the J end by 6 bases, with 16 bases between. The CDR3 extends over 15 amino acids. This CDR3 reads CASTLGGISNSPLHF. CDR3 DNA: TGCGCCAGCACCCTGGGTGGGATCTCTAATTCACCCCTCCACTTT.

The genes are TRBV30 and TRBJ1-5, with D tentatively TRBD1 (6 bases). The CDR3 contains 13 residues. Trimming removed 5 bases at V and 7 bases at J, with 15 bases between. The germline CDR1 and CDR2 sequences are GTSNPN and SVGIG (reference sequence). The CDR3 coding sequence is TGTGCCTGGGGAAAGACAGGCCGACAGCCCCAGCATTTT. Its protein product is CAWGKTGRQPQHF. The full variable domain, in which reference TRBV30 and TRBJ1-5 provide the parts outside the CDR3, is SQTIHQWPATLVQPVGSPLSLECTVEGTSNPNLYWYRQAAGRGLQLLFYSVGIGQISSEVPQNLSASRPQDRQFILSSKKLLLSDSGFYLCAWGKTGRQPQHFGDGTRLSIL.

The V gene is TRBV20-1, the J gene TRBJ1-2; TRBD1 might be the D (5 bases). The CDR3 is made up of 12 amino acids. CDR1 DFQATT and CDR2 SNEGSKA come from the germline V gene (reference sequence). The V and J ends lost 3 bases and 8 bases respectively, with 13 bases between them. CDR3 nucleotides: TGCAGTGCTAGCATCAGGGTAGGGGGCTACACCTTC. Translated, it gives CSASIRVGGYTF.

With regard to this clonotype: It may be a read error: a sequence one base away is much more abundant. The rearrangement uses TRBV20-1 and TRBJ2-3; D not resolved. V gave up 5 bases and J gave up 6 bases, with 18 bases separating them. Germline-derived CDR1 and CDR2 are DFQATT and SNEGSKA (reference sequence). There are 14 residues in the CDR3. The CDR3 reads CSAGSRSLEDTQYF. The CDR3 DNA is TGCAGTGCTGGCAGCCGATCTCTAGAGGATACGCAGTATTTT.

This sequence joins TRBV10-3 and TRBJ1-2; possibly TRBD1 for D (5 bases). Germline lookup yields CDR1 ENHRY and CDR2 SYGVKD. Trimming shortened V by 5 bases and J by 3 bases, and 13 bases separated the two germline ends. There are 14 residues in the CDR3. In DNA form, the CDR3 reads TGTGCCATCAGTATCACGACAGACGACTATGGCTACACCTTC. It encodes CAISITTDDYGYTF.

This clonotype was detected a few times. The chain combines TRBV2 with TRBJ2-3, with D maybe TRBD2 (7 bases). Looked up from germline, CDR1 is SNHLY and CDR2 is FYNNEI. This CDR3 is 16 amino acids long. V was clipped by 3 bases and J by 3 bases, with 16 bases between them. DNA for the CDR3: TGTGCCAGCAGTGATTCGGGGGGCAGGTTGACAGATACGCAGTATTTT. Translation gives CASSDSGGRLTDTQYF.

The chain links TRBV9 to TRBJ2-2; D is uncertain. Per germline, CDR1 SGDLS and CDR2 YYNGEE. This CDR3 has 12 residues. With 10 bases removed from V and 5 bases from J, the gap between germline ends came to 12 bases. The CDR3 nucleotides read TGTGCCGGTGAGAGTATGACCGGGGAGCTGTTTTTT. Translated: CAGESMTGELFF.

The rearrangement links TRBV3-1 to TRBJ1-1, with a weak D call TRBD1 (5 bases). CDR1 and CDR2 from the germline V gene are LGHDT and YNNKEL (reference sequence). The CDR3 is 12 residues long. Trimming shortened V by 3 bases and J by 7 bases, and 9 bases separated the two germline ends. Here the CDR3 reads CASSHGGGEAFF. In DNA, the CDR3 is TGTGCCAGCAGCCATGGTGGGGGTGAAGCTTTCTTT.

This clonotype came up a few times. The chain joins TRBV12-5 to TRBJ2-5; no firm D call. Germline loops: CDR1 LGHNT, CDR2 FRNRAP. The CDR3 runs to 16 residues. V was clipped by 3 bases and J by 1 base, with 15 bases between them. Here the CDR3 DNA reads TGTGCTAGTGGTTTCGTTAGGTCCTGCCCCCAAGAGACCCAGTACTTC. Protein: CASGFVRSCPQETQYF.

This clonotype was observed a few times. The chain links TRBV15 to TRBJ1-4; D perhaps matches TRBD1 (5 bases). V was cut by 2 bases and J by 6 bases, with 13 bases left in between. CDR3 length: 15 residues. From germline, CDR1 is LNHNV and CDR2 YYDKDF (reference sequence). The CDR3 loop reads CATSRTQGLDEKLFF. CDR3 coding DNA: TGTGCCACCAGCAGAACCCAGGGACTTGATGAAAAACTGTTTTTT.

Remarks on this clonotype: A clone one base away is much larger, so this may be a read error. This chain connects TRBV4-2 to TRBJ2-7, with TRBD1 identical over 9 bases. The junction had 10 bases not matched to a gene; V was cut back by 0 bases and J by 4 bases. Per germline, CDR1 LGHNA and CDR2 YNFKEQ. This CDR3 has 17 residues. The CDR3 is CASSQDERTGVPYEQYF. As DNA, the CDR3 is TGTGCCAGCAGCCAAGATGAGCGGACAGGGGTGCCGTACGAGCAGTACTTC.

This clonotype was seen a handful of times. The chain is built from TRBV20-1 and TRBJ1-1, with D hard to call. V lost 3 bases, J lost 11 bases, and 13 bases lay in between. CDR3 length: 11 amino acids. Germline V gene lookup returns CDR1 DFQATT and CDR2 SNEGSKA (reference sequence). The CDR3 sequence is CSASVESAAFF. CDR3 coding DNA: TGCAGTGCTAGTGTCGAGAGTGCGGCTTTCTTT.

About this clonotype itself: This may be a read error: a much more frequent sequence differs by one nucleotide. The rearrangement uses TRBV7-2 and TRBJ2-2; no reliable D call. Germline assignment: CDR1 SGHTA and CDR2 FQGNSA. The CDR3 runs 14 residues. The CDR3 region is CAGSSSSITGELFF. The CDR3 coding sequence is TGTGCCGGCAGCTCCTCTAGTATCACCGGGGAGCTGTTTTTT.

This clonotype was counted only a few times. This CDR3 reads CASSPMVGGGATDTQYF. In nucleotides, the CDR3 is TGTGCCAGCAGTCCGATGGTGGGTGGGGGAGCAACAGATACGCAGTATTTT. This chain joins TRBV12-3 or TRBV12-4 and TRBJ2-3; D could derive from TRBD1 or TRBD2 (5 bases each). The CDR3 runs 17 residues. With 5 bases removed from V and 3 bases from J, the gap between germline ends came to 21 bases.